This is a list of T cell receptor beta chains from one sample in a study of CD8 T cells in Susac syndrome. TCRdb re-called the immunoSEQ multiplex PCR reads with MiXCR, one entry per CDR3 protein. The repertoire includes about 240,000 distinct CDR3 sequences, roughly 95% of them detected once, and approximately 0.1% sits in the top ten. The sequenced sample consisted of CD4+ T cells from PBMCs. The receptors come from a human donor with Susac syndrome. Each CDR3 is given with its conserved first and last residue. The D gene is left open where the match is weak. Some rows mark clone size as missing; the rest say once, few, many or name a class of expanded clone.

j_call: TRBJ2-7
clone_size: -
v_call: TRBV7-6
d_call: -
cdr3_nt: TGTGCCAGCAGCCCCGCCTCGGGGACAATCTACGAGCAGTACTTC
cdr3_aa: CASSPASGTIYEQYF

j_call: TRBJ1-1
clone_size: -
v_call: TRBV5-1
d_call: -
cdr3_nt: TGCGCCAGCAAGTCGGGGGGGATGGCTTTCTTT
cdr3_aa: CASKSGGMAFF

j_call: TRBJ2-3
clone_size: -
v_call: TRBV5-4
d_call: -
cdr3_nt: TGTGCCAGCAGCTTCAGGGATACGCAGTATTTT
cdr3_aa: CASSFRDTQYF

j_call: TRBJ2-7
clone_size: -
v_call: TRBV12-3/TRBV12-4
d_call: -
cdr3_nt: TGTGCCAGCAGGGGACAACCAGCCCCCTACGAGCAGTACTTC
cdr3_aa: CASRGQPAPYEQYF

j_call: TRBJ2-3
clone_size: -
v_call: TRBV6-5
d_call: -
cdr3_nt: TGTGCCAGCAGTTTCAACCGCCTACTTGCGAAGACAGATACGCAGTATTTT
cdr3_aa: CASSFNRLLAKTDTQYF

j_call: TRBJ2-7
clone_size: -
v_call: TRBV12-3/TRBV12-4
d_call: -
cdr3_nt: TGTGCCAGCAGTTTGGAGGGGGGAGGCGAGCAGTACTTC
cdr3_aa: CASSLEGGGEQYF

j_call: TRBJ1-2
clone_size: -
v_call: TRBV29-1
d_call: TRBD1
cdr3_nt: TGCAGCGTTGAAGCCCAGACAGGGGGCCGAGGCTACACCTTC
cdr3_aa: CSVEAQTGGRGYTF

j_call: TRBJ1-2
clone_size: -
v_call: TRBV29-1
d_call: -
cdr3_nt: TGCAGCGTTGAGGAAGGAGAAACAAACTATGGCTACACCTTC
cdr3_aa: CSVEEGETNYGYTF

j_call: TRBJ1-3
clone_size: -
v_call: TRBV28
d_call: -
cdr3_nt: TGTGCCAGCGGGCGAGTCAGGCCGACCTACTCTGGAAACACCATATATTTT
cdr3_aa: CASGRVRPTYSGNTIYF

j_call: TRBJ2-5
clone_size: -
v_call: TRBV18
d_call: -
cdr3_nt: TGTGCCAGCTCACCACCGTTTGCGGCAAGGTTGGAGACCCAGTACTTC
cdr3_aa: CASSPPFAARLETQYF

j_call: TRBJ2-1
clone_size: -
v_call: TRBV7-9
d_call: -
cdr3_nt: TGTGCCAGCAGCTTAGCAAGGACGGATAATGAGCAGTTCTTC
cdr3_aa: CASSLARTDNEQFF

j_call: TRBJ1-2
clone_size: once
v_call: TRBV30
d_call: -
cdr3_nt: TGTGCCTGGAGTCTCGGACAGAATGGCTACACCTTC
cdr3_aa: CAWSLGQNGYTF

j_call: TRBJ1-5
clone_size: -
v_call: TRBV19
d_call: -
cdr3_nt: TGTGCCAGTAGTTCCAATAGCAATCAGCCCCAGCATTTT
cdr3_aa: CASSSNSNQPQHF

j_call: TRBJ2-6
clone_size: -
v_call: TRBV5-1
d_call: -
cdr3_nt: TGCGCCAGCAGCTTGGTTACGGGGTACTCTGGGGCCAACGTCCTGACTTTC
cdr3_aa: CASSLVTGYSGANVLTF

j_call: TRBJ2-3
clone_size: -
v_call: TRBV27
d_call: TRBD1
cdr3_nt: TGTGCCAGCAGCCCCGGACAGGGGGAAACAGATACGCAGTATTTT
cdr3_aa: CASSPGQGETDTQYF

j_call: TRBJ2-4
clone_size: -
v_call: TRBV20-1
d_call: -
cdr3_nt: TGCAGTGCTAGAGACCCGACAGGACTAGCCAAAAACATTCAGTACTTC
cdr3_aa: CSARDPTGLAKNIQYF

j_call: TRBJ2-3
clone_size: -
v_call: TRBV5-1
d_call: -
cdr3_nt: TGCGCCAGCAGCTTGGTGGGGGACACCACAGATACGCAGTATTTT
cdr3_aa: CASSLVGDTTDTQYF

j_call: TRBJ2-7
clone_size: once
v_call: TRBV30
d_call: TRBD2
cdr3_nt: TGTGCCTGGAGTAGGGCAAAGGTTGGACTAGCGCACGAGCAGTACTTC
cdr3_aa: CAWSRAKVGLAHEQYF

j_call: TRBJ2-5
clone_size: -
v_call: TRBV3-1
d_call: TRBD2
cdr3_nt: TGTGCCAGCAGCCAGGGGACTACCGTCAGCGAGACCCAGTACTTC
cdr3_aa: CASSQGTTVSETQYF

j_call: TRBJ1-1
clone_size: -
v_call: TRBV5-6
d_call: -
cdr3_nt: TGTGCCAGCAGCTTCACCTGGGACCGAACTTTGAACACTGAAGCTTTCTTT
cdr3_aa: CASSFTWDRTLNTEAFF

j_call: TRBJ2-1
clone_size: -
v_call: TRBV27
d_call: -
cdr3_nt: TGTGCCAGCACCCGTGGGGGGAGGCTCAACAATGAGCAGTTCTTC
cdr3_aa: CASTRGGRLNNEQFF

j_call: TRBJ2-7
clone_size: -
v_call: TRBV12-3/TRBV12-4
d_call: TRBD1
cdr3_nt: TGTGCCAGCAGTACCTGGACAGGGGCCGCCGGGGCCTACGAGCAGTACTTC
cdr3_aa: CASSTWTGAAGAYEQYF

j_call: TRBJ2-7
clone_size: -
v_call: TRBV29-1
d_call: TRBD1
cdr3_nt: TGCAGCGTCTCAATCCCGGGACAGGGACGGTTCGAGCAGTACTTC
cdr3_aa: CSVSIPGQGRFEQYF

j_call: TRBJ1-4
clone_size: -
v_call: TRBV7-3
d_call: -
cdr3_nt: TGTGCCAGCAGCACCACGGGACTCGGTGAAAAACTGTTTTTT
cdr3_aa: CASSTTGLGEKLFF

j_call: TRBJ1-2
clone_size: -
v_call: TRBV19
d_call: -
cdr3_nt: TGTGCCAGCCTAAAGACGGATTACTATGGCTACACCTTC
cdr3_aa: CASLKTDYYGYTF

j_call: TRBJ2-4
clone_size: once
v_call: TRBV20-1
d_call: -
cdr3_nt: TGCAGTGCTCAAAACCGGTGGATATCCAAAAACATTCAGTACTTC
cdr3_aa: CSAQNRWISKNIQYF

j_call: TRBJ1-1
clone_size: -
v_call: TRBV29-1
d_call: TRBD1
cdr3_nt: TGCAGCGGCCGACAGGGTGGCATGAACACTGAAGCTTTCTTT
cdr3_aa: CSGRQGGMNTEAFF

j_call: TRBJ2-5
clone_size: -
v_call: TRBV5-1
d_call: TRBD2
cdr3_nt: TGCGCCAGCACGAAGACTAGCGGGAACCTGGGAGAGACCCAGTACTTC
cdr3_aa: CASTKTSGNLGETQYF

j_call: TRBJ2-2
clone_size: -
v_call: TRBV7-3
d_call: TRBD1
cdr3_nt: TGTGCCAGCAGCCCGACCGACAGGGGCACCGGGGAGCTGTTTTTT
cdr3_aa: CASSPTDRGTGELFF

j_call: TRBJ2-3
clone_size: -
v_call: TRBV13
d_call: TRBD2
cdr3_nt: TGTGCCAGCAGCTTCTTAGCGGGAGTGAGGTCAGATACGCAGTATTTT
cdr3_aa: CASSFLAGVRSDTQYF